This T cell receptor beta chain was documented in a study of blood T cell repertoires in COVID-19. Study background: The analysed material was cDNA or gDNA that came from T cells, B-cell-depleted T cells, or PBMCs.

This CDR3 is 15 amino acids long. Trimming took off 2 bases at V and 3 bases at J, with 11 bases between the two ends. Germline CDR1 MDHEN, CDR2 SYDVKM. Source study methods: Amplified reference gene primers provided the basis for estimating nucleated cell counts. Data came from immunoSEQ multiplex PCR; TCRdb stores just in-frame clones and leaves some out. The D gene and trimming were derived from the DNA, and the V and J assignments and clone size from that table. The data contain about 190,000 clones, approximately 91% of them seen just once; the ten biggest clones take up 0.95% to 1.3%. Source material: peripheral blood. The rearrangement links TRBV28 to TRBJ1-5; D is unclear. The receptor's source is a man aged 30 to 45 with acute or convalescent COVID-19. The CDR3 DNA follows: TGTGCCAGCAGTTTAGTCAGAGGGTTCAATCAGCCCCAGCATTTT. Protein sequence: CASSLVRGFNQPQHF.